Below are 7 T cell receptor beta chains sequenced from a single sample in a study of naive and memory T cell subsets. The SP2 primer and nested alpha and beta constant region primers amplified ligated cDNA in four rounds. TCRdb reanalysed the 5' RACE reads using MiXCR and keeps one entry per CDR3 protein. This sample yields about 62,000 distinct CDR3 sequences, of which under 10% are seen a single time; 15% to 20% belongs to the top ten. The library had UMIs added by 3' ligation of an oligonucleotide to TCR cDNA. All receptors come from a female donor in good health.

This clonotype was counted a few times. The chain carries TRBV28 and TRBJ2-5, with D possibly TRBD2 on 5 matching bases. This CDR3 is 13 amino acids long. The V end was cut by 6 bases, the J end by 5 bases, with 13 bases between. Germline CDR1 MDHEN, CDR2 SYDVKM. The CDR3 DNA reads TGTGCCAGCAGGGAGGCGGCCAGCGAGACCCAGTACTTC. Protein product: CASREAASETQYF.

This clonotype was recorded many times. The rearrangement uses TRBV19 and TRBJ1-5, with a possible D match to TRBD1 (6 bases). The length of the CDR3 is 18 residues. V lost 6 bases and J 2 bases, leaving 23 bases between the germline ends. CDR1 LNHDA and CDR2 SQIVND come from the germline V gene (reference sequence). CDR3 sequence reads: CASSPSFGGAGGNQPQHF. In DNA form, the CDR3 reads TGTGCCAGTAGCCCATCTTTTGGGGGGGCAGGTGGCAATCAGCCCCAGCATTTT.

J is TRBJ1-5 and V is TRBV19; tentatively, D is TRBD1 (5 bases). Deletions cut 1 base from V and 1 base from J, with 11 bases between. Germline V lookup: CDR1 LNHDA, CDR2 SQIVND (reference sequence). The CDR3 loop spans 16 amino acids. This chain's CDR3 is CASSIGGRISNQPQHF. In DNA, the CDR3 is TGTGCCAGTAGTATAGGGGGCCGAATCAGCAATCAGCCCCAGCATTTT. Using reference TRBV19 and TRBJ1-5 for the parts outside the CDR3, the full variable domain is DGGITQSPKYLFRKEGQNVTLSCEQNLNHDAMYWYRQDPGQGLRLIYYSQIVNDFQKGDIAEGYSVSREKKESFPLTVTSAQKNPTAFYLCASSIGGRISNQPQHFGDGTRLSIL.

This clonotype showed up many times. The V and J genes are TRBV6-5 and TRBJ1-3; D is unclear. Trimming cost V 10 bases and J 2 bases, with 12 bases left between them. Germline-derived CDR1 and CDR2 are MNHEY and SVGAGI. This CDR3 comprises 13 residues. CDR3 residues: CATLSETGNTIYF. The DNA for the CDR3 is TGTGCCACCTTGTCAGAGACTGGAAACACCATATATTTT.

A few counts support this clonotype. The chain carries TRBV28 and TRBJ1-1; 7 positions match TRBD1. Per germline, CDR1 MDHEN and CDR2 SYDVKM. J gave up 0 bases and V 5 bases, and 3 bases lay outside the gene matches. The CDR3 length is 14 residues. The CDR3 nucleotides are TGTGCCAGCAGTACAGGGGCCCTGAACACTGAAGCTTTCTTT. Translation gives CASSTGALNTEAFF.

This clonotype was counted only a few times. The J gene is TRBJ2-7, the V gene TRBV19; D may be TRBD2 (5 bases). V lost 3 bases and J lost 1, with 10 bases in between. In germline, CDR1 is LNHDA, CDR2 SQIVND (reference sequence). The CDR3 has 14 amino acids. CDR3 coding DNA: TGTGCCAGTAGTATCCATAGCGCGTCCTACGAGCAGTACTTC. Encoded protein: CASSIHSASYEQYF.

The chain couples TRBV5-1 to TRBJ2-1; a weak D match, TRBD2 (6 bases). This CDR3 comprises 16 residues. Trimming removed 4 bases at V and 7 bases at J, with 21 bases between. Germline lookup yields CDR1 SGHRS and CDR2 YFSETQ. The CDR3 protein is CASSSPLRGPRNEQFF. The CDR3 region has the DNA TGCGCCAGCAGCAGCCCGCTGCGGGGCCCGCGGAATGAGCAGTTCTTC.